This entry lists 15 T cell receptor beta chains sequenced from one sample in a study of T cell changes during pregnancy in multiple sclerosis. Assay used: immunoSEQ multiplex PCR; TCRdb lists only in-frame clones, some missing. The table has 35,000 to 45,000 clones, 90% to 95% seen once. Sequenced material: CD4+ T cells from peripheral blood mononuclear cells, taken in the second trimester of pregnancy. These receptors were collected from a female donor in good health, enrolled as a control in a pregnancy study.

This chain joins TRBV4-1 and TRBJ2-7; 9 nucleotides match TRBD2. Germline V CDR1 and CDR2: MGHRA, YSYEKL. V gave up 4 bases and J gave up 2 bases; unmatched junction bases: 6. The CDR3 is made up of 15 amino acids. The CDR3 DNA is TGCGCCAGCAGCCCCGCGGGGGGGAGTACCTACGAGCAGTACTTC. Its protein is CASSPAGGSTYEQYF.

The V gene is TRBV12-5, the J gene TRBJ2-1; the D gene is possibly TRBD2 (6 bases). V was shortened by 0 bases and J by 5 bases, with 29 bases between the two germline ends. There are 21 residues in the CDR3. Germline values: CDR1 LGHNT, CDR2 FRNRAP. CDR3 residues: CASGLVLPPITGRSVNNEQFF. Written as DNA, the CDR3 is TGTGCTAGTGGTTTGGTACTCCCCCCCATCACGGGGAGGTCGGTAAACAATGAGCAGTTCTTC.

The chain is built from TRBV9 and TRBJ1-4, with 9 bases lining up with TRBD1. The germline gives CDR1 SGDLS, CDR2 YYNGEE. V lost 0 bases and J lost 9; bases outside the gene matches: 3. The CDR3 runs 14 residues. The CDR3 sequence is CASSVGGTGKKLFF. CDR3 in DNA: TGTGCCAGCAGCGTAGGAGGGACAGGGAAAAAACTGTTTTTT.

This clone was seen only once. The chain couples TRBV7-3 to TRBJ2-1; tentative D call: TRBD1 (6 bases). Per germline, CDR1 SGHTA and CDR2 FQGTGA. The length of the CDR3 is 16 residues. V was shortened by 6 bases and J by 7 bases, with 22 bases between the two germline ends. For the CDR3, the DNA is TGTGCCAGCAGATCTTTTTTGACTGAGGGGGTAAATGAGCAGTTCTTC. Its translation: CASRSFLTEGVNEQFF.

The chain joins TRBV6-4 to TRBJ2-7; 15 bases are shared with TRBD2. Looked up from germline, CDR1 is MRHNA and CDR2 is SNTAGT. With V trimmed by 10 bases and J by 2 bases, 12 bases remained unmatched. The CDR3 runs to 17 residues. The CDR3 loop is CANKPGTSGGYPYEQYF. CDR3 nucleotide sequence: TGTGCCAACAAACCCGGGACTAGCGGGGGGTACCCCTACGAGCAGTACTTC.

This clone was counted a single time. The V gene is TRBV30, the J gene TRBJ2-1; D is possibly TRBD2 (7 bases). The CDR3 length is 14 residues. The ends were cut back, 2 bases at V and 10 bases at J, with 18 bases in the middle. Germline V gene sequence: CDR1 GTSNPN, CDR2 SVGIG (reference sequence). CDR3 in amino acids: CAWSPRGGAGEQFF. The CDR3 bases are TGTGCCTGGAGTCCTCGTGGGGGGGCCGGGGAGCAGTTCTTC.

The J gene is TRBJ2-7, the V gene TRBV7-2, with 9 bases fitting TRBD1. The junction had 2 bases not matched to a gene; V was cut back by 1 base and J by 7 bases. From germline, CDR1 is SGHTA and CDR2 FQGNSA. The CDR3 sequence is 13 residues long. The CDR3 here is CASSLDRGREQYF. Here the CDR3 DNA reads TGTGCCAGCAGCTTAGACAGGGGGCGGGAGCAGTACTTC.

V is TRBV6-5 and J is TRBJ2-6; the D is unclear. CDR3 size: 13 residues. Trimming stripped 6 bases from V and 7 bases from J, with 10 bases between. CDR1 and CDR2 (germline): MNHEY, SVGAGI. The CDR3 reads CASSAYVANVLTF. As DNA, the CDR3 is TGTGCCAGCAGCGCCTACGTCGCCAACGTCCTGACTTTC.

The chain couples TRBV28 to TRBJ1-2; D not certain. This CDR3 has 12 residues. Germline CDR1 reads MDHEN; CDR2 reads SYDVKM. The V end was cut by 6 bases, the J end by 8 bases, with 13 bases between. The DNA for the CDR3 is TGTGCCAGCAGATCGAGGGAAGAGGGCTACACCTTC. This sequence encodes CASRSREEGYTF.

The chain links TRBV19 to TRBJ2-1; 7 bases match TRBD2. V shed 1 base and J 8 bases; nucleotides not matched to a gene: 5. Germline V gene lookup returns CDR1 LNHDA and CDR2 SQIVND (reference sequence). CDR3 length: 14 amino acids. The CDR3 bases are TGTGCCAGTAGTATAGCTCCGGGACTACATGAGCAGTTCTTC. Protein sequence: CASSIAPGLHEQFF.

This chain joins TRBV14 and TRBJ2-7; 12 bases are shared with TRBD2. CDR1 SGHDN and CDR2 FVKESK come from the germline V gene. With 4 bases clipped from V and 3 bases from J, the junction kept 7 bases outside the gene matches. The CDR3 loop spans 16 amino acids. This CDR3 is CASSRLTSGSIYEQYF. CDR3 nucleotide sequence: TGTGCCAGCAGCCGGCTGACTAGCGGGAGCATCTACGAGCAGTACTTC.

Turning to this clone: The same CDR3 arises from other DNA sequences in this sample as well. V usage is TRBV5-1 and J usage is TRBJ1-4, with TRBD1 identical over 7 bases. CDR1 is SGHRS, CDR2 YFSETQ, per germline. V trimming: 2 bases; J trimming: 4 bases; junction bases outside the gene matches: 5. The CDR3 runs to 15 residues. CDR3 amino acids: CASSLRQGSNEKLFF. The CDR3, as DNA: TGCGCCAGCAGCTTAAGACAGGGTAGTAATGAAAAACTGTTTTTT.

The V call is TRBV6-5, the J call TRBJ2-7, with 10 positions matching TRBD1. The J segment lost 0 bases and the V segment lost 5 bases, leaving 4 bases of the junction unmatched. This CDR3 contains 15 residues. Per the germline V gene, CDR1 is MNHEY and CDR2 is SVGAGI. CDR3 sequence (DNA): TGTGCCAGCAGTCCGGGACAGGGGACCTCCTACGAGCAGTACTTC. Residues: CASSPGQGTSYEQYF.

This clone has only one observation. This chain uses TRBV13 with TRBJ2-1; maybe TRBD2 (7 bases). CDR3 length: 15 residues. Germline V gene sequence: CDR1 PRHDT, CDR2 FYEKMQ (reference sequence). V dropped 4 bases and J dropped 8 bases, with 18 bases sitting between them. This CDR3 is CASSSSGGPTDEQFF. The CDR3 DNA reads as TGTGCCAGCAGCTCCTCCGGGGGGCCTACGGATGAGCAGTTCTTC.

This clone has only one observation. The chain carries TRBV5-1 and TRBJ2-3; D is perhaps TRBD2 (5 bases). Germline V lookup: CDR1 SGHRS, CDR2 YFSETQ. Trimming left V 1 base short and J 0 bases short, with 18 bases between. The CDR3 is 18 amino acids. Written as DNA, the CDR3 is TGCGCCAGCAGCTTGAGATGGAGGACGGAGCGCAGCACAGATACGCAGTATTTT. Translating gives CASSLRWRTERSTDTQYF.